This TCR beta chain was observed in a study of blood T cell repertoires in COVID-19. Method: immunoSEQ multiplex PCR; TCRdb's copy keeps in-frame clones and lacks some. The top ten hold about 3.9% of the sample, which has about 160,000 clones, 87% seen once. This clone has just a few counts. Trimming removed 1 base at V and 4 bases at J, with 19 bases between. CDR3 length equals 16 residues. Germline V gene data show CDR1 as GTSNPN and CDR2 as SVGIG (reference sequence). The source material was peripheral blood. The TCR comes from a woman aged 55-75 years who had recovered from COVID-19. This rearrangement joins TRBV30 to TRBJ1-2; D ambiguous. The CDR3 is CAWSASFPTAGYGYTF. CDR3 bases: TGTGCCTGGAGTGCCTCATTTCCGACCGCAGGCTATGGCTACACCTTC.